These 25 T cell receptor beta chains were sequenced from one sample in a study of beta chain features in type 1 diabetes. Sequenced material consisted of expressed TCRB transcripts (all of the isolated RNA was reverse transcribed). The table came from immunoSEQ multiplex PCR; TCRdb's copy has only in-frame clones and leaves some out. The sample lists over 500,000 clones, 15% to 19% occurring once. Source material: naive CD4+ T cells from blood. Receptors were obtained from a young man in good health.

The rearrangement uses TRBV5-1 and TRBJ2-1; tentatively, D is TRBD2 (5 bases). The V end was cut by 4 bases, the J end by 0 bases, with 11 bases between. Germline V gives CDR1 SGHRS, CDR2 YFSETQ. The CDR3 consists of 15 residues. The CDR3 region is CASSTLAGSYNEQFF. The CDR3 region has the DNA TGCGCCAGCAGCACTCTAGCAGGCTCCTACAATGAGCAGTTCTTC.

V and J are TRBV6-6 and TRBJ1-1, with 7 nucleotides matching TRBD1. J gave up 2 bases and V 4 bases, and 4 bases lay outside the gene matches. Germline V gene data show CDR1 as MNHNY and CDR2 as SVGAGI (reference sequence). The length of the CDR3 is 14 residues. The CDR3 DNA follows: TGTGCCAGCAGTTCGACAGGGTTCAACACTGAAGCTTTCTTT. The encoded protein is CASSSTGFNTEAFF.

This clone has only a few counts. The chain joins TRBV18 to TRBJ2-1; 7 bases match TRBD2. This CDR3 has 16 amino acids. The V gene end was trimmed by 3 bases and the J gene end by 6 bases; junction bases not matched to a gene: 11. Germline CDR1 KGHSH, CDR2 LQKENI. The DNA of the CDR3 is TGTGCCAGCTCACCCCGGGCGCGGGGGATGGGCAATGAGCAGTTCTTC. It is translated as CASSPRARGMGNEQFF.

This clone has more than one count but fewer than ten. In nucleotides, the CDR3 is TGTGCCAGCAGTGAGTCGGTCGGCGGCTACGAGCAGTACTTC. This translates into CASSESVGGYEQYF. The chain combines TRBV6-4 with TRBJ2-7; D is uncertain. This CDR3 has 14 amino acids. Germline V gene data show CDR1 as MRHNA and CDR2 as SNTAGT. Trimming stripped 3 bases from V and 3 bases from J, with 12 bases between.

The chain recombines TRBV4-3 with TRBJ1-4; no firm D call. V dropped 0 bases and J dropped 5 bases, with 16 bases sitting between them. Germline CDR1 is LGHNA and CDR2 is YSLEER. The CDR3 is 17 amino acids. CDR3 DNA sequence: TGCGCCAGCAGCCAAGATAGTTGGGCCAGAAACAATGAAAAACTGTTTTTT. It codes for CASSQDSWARNNEKLFF.

This clone was observed a few times. This chain links TRBV5-1 with TRBJ2-7; 8 bases align to TRBD1. CDR3 length equals 11 residues. Germline CDR1 and CDR2: SGHRS and YFSETQ. The junction had 6 bases not matched to a gene; V was cut back by 3 bases and J by 13 bases. The CDR3 sequence: CASSWGDRQYF. The CDR3 DNA reads as TGCGCCAGCAGCTGGGGGGACAGGCAATACTTC.

This clone was observed a few times. The CDR3 coding sequence is TGTGCCACCAGCAGAGGATCCGGTTACAATGAGCAGTTCTTC. It specifies CATSRGSGYNEQFF. The rearrangement links TRBV15 to TRBJ2-1; unclear D gene. Per the germline V gene, CDR1 is LNHNV and CDR2 is YYDKDF (reference sequence). Trimming took 1 base from V and 4 from J, leaving 8 bases between them. This CDR3 is built from 14 residues.

The table lists this clone with a few counts. The chain uses TRBV29-1 and TRBJ1-2; 11 nucleotides line up with TRBD1. The CDR3 extends over 13 amino acids. J was trimmed by 9 bases and V by 3 bases; bases with no gene match: 6. CDR1 is SQVTM, CDR2 ANQGSEA, per germline. CDR3 protein: CSVDGGTGGRYTF. In DNA form, the CDR3 reads TGCAGCGTTGACGGAGGGACAGGGGGACGCTACACCTTC.

This clone has only a few counts. The gene calls are TRBV5-1 and TRBJ1-2; D is uncertain. The CDR3 spans 14 residues. V was shortened by 0 bases and J by 2 bases, with 8 bases between the two germline ends. Germline CDR1 reads SGHRS; CDR2 reads YFSETQ. CDR3 protein: CASSLAAENYGYTF. In DNA, the CDR3 is TGCGCCAGCAGCTTGGCTGCGGAAAACTATGGCTACACCTTC.

This clone was detected a few times. This chain connects TRBV27 to TRBJ1-3, with D unresolved. The CDR3 length is 14 residues. Germline CDR1 reads MNHEY; CDR2 reads SMNVEV (reference sequence). V gave up 6 bases and J gave up 2 bases, with 11 bases separating them. Here the CDR3 DNA reads TGTGCCAGCAGCTCTCATTACGCTGGAAACACCATATATTTT. This sequence encodes CASSSHYAGNTIYF.

Remarks on this clone: In the same sample, other DNA sequences code for this CDR3. DNA for the CDR3: TGTGCCAGCACCATACGCGGTCAGGGAGGACACGAGCAGTACTTC. Encoded protein: CASTIRGQGGHEQYF. The chain employs TRBV6-5 and TRBJ2-7; tentatively, D is TRBD2 (6 bases). CDR1 MNHEY and CDR2 SVGAGI come from the germline V gene. The V gene lost 7 bases and the J gene lost 5 bases, with 21 bases spanning the gap. The CDR3 runs 15 residues.

The J gene is TRBJ1-5, the V gene TRBV2; TRBD1 might be the D (5 bases). V was shortened by 5 bases and J by 3 bases, with 11 bases between the two germline ends. Germline V gene sequence: CDR1 SNHLY, CDR2 FYNNEI. The length of the CDR3 is 14 residues. The CDR3 nucleotides read TGTGCCAGCAGTAAGGACGGGGCCAATCAGCCCCAGCATTTT. Its translation: CASSKDGANQPQHF. The full variable domain, with the rest looked up from reference TRBV2 and TRBJ1-5, is EPEVTQTPSHQVTQMGQEVILRCVPISNHLYFYWYRQILGQKVEFLVSFYNNEISEKSEIFDDQFSVERPDGSNFTLKIRSTKLEDSAMYFCASSKDGANQPQHFGDGTRLSIL.

The genes are TRBV9 and TRBJ2-5; D is uncertain. The CDR3 sequence is 15 residues long. Germline CDR1 is SGDLS and CDR2 is YYNGEE. Trimming removed 0 bases at V and 5 bases at J, with 14 bases between. The CDR3 is CASSVETGFGETQYF. The CDR3 nucleotides are TGTGCCAGCAGCGTAGAAACCGGTTTTGGCGAGACCCAGTACTTC.

This clone was detected only a few times. V and J are TRBV4-2 and TRBJ2-1, with 8 bases that match TRBD2. The CDR3 spans 14 residues. V trimming: 5 bases; J trimming: 5 bases; junction bases outside the gene matches: 5. Germline CDR1 LGHNA, CDR2 YNFKEQ. DNA of the CDR3: TGTGCCAGCAGCGCGACTAGCGCCGACAATGAGCAGTTCTTC. Protein: CASSATSADNEQFF.

About this clone: Other DNA sequences in the same sample also yield this CDR3. CDR3 nucleotide sequence: TGCAGTGCTAGAGATCGAGGCGAGCAGTACTTC. The encoded protein is CSARDRGEQYF. The V gene is TRBV20-1, the J gene TRBJ2-7; unclear D gene. This CDR3 comprises 11 residues. Germline lookup yields CDR1 DFQATT and CDR2 SNEGSKA (reference sequence). V was cut by 0 bases and J by 6 bases, with 6 bases left in between.

This clone came up a few times. The chain employs TRBV4-3 and TRBJ2-3; 7 bases are a match to TRBD2. V was clipped by 4 bases and J by 0 bases; unmatched bases: 13. In germline, CDR1 is LGHNA, CDR2 YSLEER. This CDR3 has 18 residues. The CDR3 sequence is CASSLRVASGVSTDTQYF. In DNA form, the CDR3 reads TGCGCCAGCAGCCTAAGGGTGGCTAGCGGAGTTAGCACAGATACGCAGTATTTT.

The chain couples TRBV10-3 to TRBJ1-2; tentative D call: TRBD1 (5 bases). The CDR3 length is 13 residues. The germline V and J ends were trimmed by 2 bases and 6 bases, with 10 bases remaining between them. The germline CDR1 and CDR2 sequences are ENHRY and SYGVKD. The CDR3 DNA reads as TGTGCCATCAGTGAGAGAGGGGTGGATGGCTACACCTTC. Translation gives CAISERGVDGYTF.

Only a few counts were recorded for this clone. The V gene is TRBV9, the J gene TRBJ1-1; 8 bases line up with TRBD1. The germline V gene has CDR1 SGDLS and CDR2 YYNGEE. The V and J ends lost 4 bases and 3 bases, in that order; junction bases with no gene match: 8. This CDR3 spans 15 amino acids. As DNA, the CDR3 is TGTGCCAGCAGCATAAGGCAGGGGGCGGACACTGAAGCTTTCTTT. This encodes CASSIRQGADTEAFF.

This clone was observed a few times. The rearrangement joins TRBV7-8 to TRBJ1-3; D not resolved. The germline gives CDR1 SGHVS, CDR2 FQNEAQ. CDR3 size: 15 residues. V was cut by 7 bases and J by 4 bases, with 17 bases left in between. In nucleotides, the CDR3 is TGTGCCAGCACCGGGTCTGGGGTTATAGGAAACACCATATATTTT. Its translation is CASTGSGVIGNTIYF.

This clone was observed a handful of times. J is TRBJ2-7 and V is TRBV7-2; possibly TRBD1 for D (5 bases). Germline CDR1 SGHTA, CDR2 FQGNSA. V lost 3 bases to trimming and J lost 0 bases, with 15 bases between them. The length of the CDR3 is 16 residues. The CDR3 DNA reads as TGTGCCAGCAGCTTCGACAGCTGGCCTAGCTCCTACGAGCAGTACTTC. It is translated as CASSFDSWPSSYEQYF. The variable domain in full, with the rest retrieved from reference TRBV7-2 and TRBJ2-7, is GAGVSQSPSNKVTEKGKDVELRCDPISGHTALYWYRQSLGQGLEFLIYFQGNSAPDKSGLPSDRFSAERTGGSVSTLTIQRTQQEDSAVYLCASSFDSWPSSYEQYFGPGTRLTVT.

This clone showed up just a few times. The chain recombines TRBV6-5 with TRBJ2-1; the D is unclear. This CDR3 spans 12 amino acids. Germline lookup yields CDR1 MNHEY and CDR2 SVGAGI. The germline V and J ends were trimmed by 1 base and 12 bases, with 10 bases remaining between them. CDR3 coding DNA: TGTGCCAGCAGTTACTTCCCGCCTGGGCAGTTCTTC. Encoded protein: CASSYFPPGQFF.

The sample holds a few counts of this clone. The chain has TRBV7-2 and TRBJ1-2; D uncertain. Germline values: CDR1 SGHTA, CDR2 FQGNSA. Trimming removed 2 bases at V and 0 bases at J, with 7 bases between. The CDR3 is made up of 14 amino acids. CDR3 nucleotides: TGTGCCAGCAGCTTAAACAGAGCTAACTATGGCTACACCTTC. Translation gives CASSLNRANYGYTF.

The genes are TRBV6-1 and TRBJ1-2, with TRBD1 matching 9 bases. The CDR3 extends over 13 amino acids. The J segment lost 1 base and the V segment lost 11 bases, leaving 5 bases of the junction unmatched. CDR1 and CDR2 from the germline V gene are MNHNS and SASEGT. This CDR3 reads CAGGTGRNYGYTF. DNA of the CDR3: TGTGCCGGGGGGACAGGGCGTAACTATGGCTACACCTTC.

The V gene is TRBV18, the J gene TRBJ2-7, with TRBD2 as a possible D gene (6 bases). This CDR3 has 15 residues. Germline-derived CDR1 and CDR2 are KGHSH and LQKENI. Trimming removed 3 bases from V and 1 base from J, with 13 bases in between. The CDR3 spells CASSPRDASSYEQYF. The CDR3 bases are TGTGCCAGCTCACCGCGGGACGCATCGTCCTACGAGCAGTACTTC. The whole variable domain, filled in from reference TRBV18 and TRBJ2-7, reads NAGVMQNPRHLVRRRGQEARLRCSPMKGHSHVYWYRQLPEEGLKFMVYLQKENIIDESGMPKERFSAEFPKEGPSILRIQQVVRGDSAAYFCASSPRDASSYEQYFGPGTRLTVT.

The chain links TRBV19 to TRBJ2-2; 7 bases fit TRBD1. With V trimmed by 7 bases and J by 4 bases, 9 bases remained unmatched. The CDR3 runs 15 residues. Germline CDR1 and CDR2: LNHDA and SQIVND (reference sequence). The CDR3 loop reads CASIDRAVGTGELFF. The CDR3 DNA sequence: TGTGCCAGTATTGACAGGGCGGTTGGCACCGGGGAGCTGTTTTTT. Based on the CDR3 plus reference TRBV19 and TRBJ2-2, the full variable domain is DGGITQSPKYLFRKEGQNVTLSCEQNLNHDAMYWYRQDPGQGLRLIYYSQIVNDFQKGDIAEGYSVSREKKESFPLTVTSAQKNPTAFYLCASIDRAVGTGELFFGEGSRLTVL.